One sample yielded the 17 T cell receptor beta chains listed below, sequenced in a study of blood T cell repertoires in COVID-19. Assay used: immunoSEQ multiplex PCR; TCRdb lists only in-frame clones, some missing. Among approximately 150,000 clones listed, approximately 80% were seen once. Sequencing used peripheral blood. These TCRs come from a human donor in a cohort sampled during active COVID-19.

The chain uses TRBV5-8 and TRBJ1-2, with 7 bases identical to TRBD1. The CDR3 sequence is 13 residues long. Trimming at V came to 2 bases and at J to 7 bases, leaving 5 bases not matched to a gene. Germline assignment: CDR1 SGHTS and CDR2 YDEGEE. CDR3 amino acids: CASSFRQGGGYTF. DNA for the CDR3: TGTGCCAGCAGCTTCCGACAGGGCGGTGGCTACACCTTC. The full variable domain, with the rest looked up from reference TRBV5-8 and TRBJ1-2, is EAGVTQSPTHLIKTRGQQATLRCSPISGHTSVYWYQQALGLGLQFLLWYDEGEERNRGNFPPRFSGRQFPNYSSELNVNALELEDSALYLCASSFRQGGGYTFGSGTRLTVV.

The rearrangement links TRBV18 to TRBJ1-4; TRBD1 matches 7 bases. Germline assignment: CDR1 KGHSH and CDR2 LQKENI. V gave up 3 bases and J gave up 8 bases; unmatched junction bases: 12. This CDR3 is built from 16 residues. CDR3 sequence reads: CASSPGQAVSREKLFF. CDR3 coding DNA: TGTGCCAGCTCACCTGGACAGGCAGTTTCCCGAGAAAAACTGTTTTTT.

The CDR3, as DNA: TGTGCCAGCGGCGGGGCATCCTACAATGAGCAGTTCTTC. Its protein is CASGGASYNEQFF. This rearrangement joins TRBV28 to TRBJ2-1; possibly TRBD2 for D (6 bases). The CDR3 runs 13 residues. The germline V and J ends were trimmed by 8 bases and 1 base, with 9 bases remaining between them. Germline V gene data show CDR1 as MDHEN and CDR2 as SYDVKM.

The rearrangement uses TRBV21-1 and TRBJ2-2; TRBD1, the D gene given by the table, was not confirmed from the DNA. TRBV21-1 is assigned pseudogene status. The CDR3 totals 17 residues. For the CDR3, the DNA is TGTGCCAGCAGCAAAGCCCTGGGACACTGGAACACCGGGGAGCTGTTTTTT. It is translated as CASSKALGHWNTGELFF.

This clone was found a few times. The CDR3 reads CASRDAGNSPLHF. The CDR3, as DNA: TGCGCCAGCAGAGATGCAGGGAATTCACCCCTCCACTTT. The rearrangement links TRBV5-1 to TRBJ1-6, with D tentatively TRBD1 (5 bases). V was trimmed by 5 bases and J by 7 bases, leaving 10 bases between them. The germline V gene encodes CDR1 SGHRS and CDR2 YFSETQ. This CDR3 spans 13 amino acids.

V and J are TRBV19 and TRBJ1-2; D unresolved. Trimming pared 0 bases from V and 1 base from J, leaving 9 bases between. Germline V gene sequence: CDR1 LNHDA, CDR2 SQIVND (reference sequence). This CDR3 has 15 amino acids. DNA for the CDR3: TGTGCCAGTAGTATAGAGGCGGGAGATAACTATGGCTACACCTTC. It yields the protein CASSIEAGDNYGYTF.

The chain is built from TRBV5-1 and TRBJ2-5; tentative D call: TRBD2 (5 bases). Trimming took off 3 bases at V and 3 bases at J, with 15 bases between the two ends. CDR1 and CDR2 (germline): SGHRS, YFSETQ. CDR3 size: 15 residues. This chain's CDR3 is CASSSLVLGEETQYF. The CDR3 bases are TGCGCCAGCAGCTCCCTTGTTCTGGGAGAAGAGACCCAGTACTTC.

The gene calls are TRBV4-2 and TRBJ2-5, with D maybe TRBD1 (5 bases). Germline CDR1 LGHNA, CDR2 YNFKEQ. The ends were cut back, 1 base at V and 5 bases at J, with 11 bases in the middle. The length of the CDR3 is 14 residues. The CDR3 region has the DNA TGTGCCAGCAGCCAAGCTGGGGCGCGGGAGACCCAGTACTTC. Translated, it gives CASSQAGARETQYF.

The chain has TRBV7-6 and TRBJ2-7, with TRBD1 identical over 9 bases. From germline, CDR1 is SGHVS and CDR2 FNYEAQ. This CDR3 has 14 amino acids. Unmatched junction bases numbered 7, after V lost 5 bases and J lost 5 bases. CDR3 amino acids: CASSPGQGQDEQYF. The CDR3 DNA reads TGTGCCAGCAGCCCGGGACAGGGTCAGGACGAGCAGTACTTC.

This clone was found once. The rearrangement joins TRBV28 to TRBJ1-4; TRBD1 matches at 8 bases. The CDR3 has 15 amino acids. Germline V gene data show CDR1 as MDHEN and CDR2 as SYDVKM. V shed 3 bases and J 3 bases; nucleotides not matched to a gene: 3. The CDR3 bases are TGTGCCAGCAGTTTTTACAGGGGGTCTAATGAAAAACTGTTTTTT. Translated: CASSFYRGSNEKLFF.

The chain couples TRBV7-2 to TRBJ1-2; maybe TRBD1 (6 bases). The CDR3 is 15 residues long. The V and J ends lost 2 bases and 2 bases respectively, with 12 bases between them. CDR1 is SGHTA and CDR2 is FQGNSA in the germline V gene. Here the CDR3 reads CASSLPRGDNYGYTF. The CDR3 nucleotides are TGTGCCAGCAGCTTACCCAGGGGAGACAACTATGGCTACACCTTC.

This chain joins TRBV20-1 and TRBJ2-3; 7 nucleotides align to TRBD1. The CDR3 runs to 11 residues. Trimming took 6 bases from V and 9 from J; bases not matched to a gene: 6. Germline V lookup: CDR1 DFQATT, CDR2 SNEGSKA (reference sequence). The CDR3 DNA is TGCAGTGCCGAAACAGGGGAGACGCAGTATTTT. It encodes CSAETGETQYF.

This chain uses TRBV28 with TRBJ1-6; D uncertain. Germline lookup yields CDR1 MDHEN and CDR2 SYDVKM. Trimming took 6 bases from V and 6 from J, leaving 12 bases between them. The CDR3 extends over 14 amino acids. CDR3 in amino acids: CASSPAGVNSPLHF. For the CDR3, the DNA is TGTGCCAGCAGCCCGGCCGGAGTTAATTCACCCCTCCACTTT.

This chain links TRBV11-2 with TRBJ2-7, with D perhaps matching TRBD2 (6 bases). Per germline, CDR1 SGHAT and CDR2 FQNNGV. Between the trimmed V and J ends, which lost 0 bases and 7 bases, there was a span of 22 bases. This CDR3 is 17 amino acids long. CDR3 protein: CASSLDPNGARGEEQYF. The CDR3 bases are TGTGCCAGCAGCTTAGATCCGAATGGGGCACGCGGGGAAGAGCAGTACTTC.

CDR3: CASSLGLAGPDTQYF. The CDR3 bases are TGCGCCAGCAGCTTAGGTCTAGCGGGCCCAGATACGCAGTATTTT. V and J are TRBV5-1 and TRBJ2-3; 8 positions agree with TRBD2. Trimming removed 2 bases from V and 4 bases from J; junction bases left unmatched: 6. Germline CDR1 is SGHRS and CDR2 is YFSETQ. CDR3 size: 15 residues.

This clone was counted between two and nine times. The chain has TRBV18 and TRBJ1-6; 10 nucleotides match TRBD1. CDR3 length: 14 amino acids. CDR1 and CDR2 from the germline V gene are KGHSH and LQKENI. V lost 5 bases to trimming and J lost 9 bases; unmatched junction nucleotides: 4. CDR3 protein: CASSAGTGVSPLHF. In DNA, the CDR3 is TGTGCCAGCTCAGCCGGGACAGGGGTTTCACCCCTCCACTTT.

The V gene is TRBV28, the J gene TRBJ2-3; 11 bases are shared with TRBD2. The CDR3 has 16 amino acids. V gave up 0 bases and J gave up 11 bases; unmatched junction bases: 10. CDR1 is MDHEN, CDR2 SYDVKM, per germline. The CDR3, as DNA: TGTGCCAGCAGTTTATGGCAACTAGCGGGGGCCTCCCTGCAGTATTTT. The encoded protein is CASSLWQLAGASLQYF.